The 13 T cell receptor beta chains reported below all come from one sample, sequenced in a study of blood T cell repertoires in COVID-19. The method was immunoSEQ multiplex PCR; TCRdb's version includes in-frame clones alone and lacks a portion of them. This table holds just over 300,000 clones, 89% found once. The sample was peripheral blood. The receptors derive from a woman in her 30s with COVID-19, enrolled during active disease.

The chain joins TRBV3-1 (or the pseudogene TRBV3-2) to TRBJ1-1, with a weak D call TRBD1 (6 bases). V was clipped by 3 bases and J by 5 bases, with 19 bases between them. CDR1 is LGHDT and CDR2 is YNNKEL in the germline V gene (reference sequence). The CDR3 sequence is 16 residues long. This CDR3 reads CASSQELALGATEAFF. In nucleotides, the CDR3 is TGTGCCAGCAGCCAGGAGCTCGCTTTGGGGGCGACTGAAGCTTTCTTT.

This clone was found once. The chain combines TRBV4-3 with TRBJ1-2; TRBD1 aligns across 10 bases. CDR1 and CDR2 from the germline V gene are LGHNA and YSLEER. The J segment lost 7 bases and the V segment lost 2 bases, leaving 7 bases of the junction unmatched. CDR3 length: 15 amino acids. The CDR3 is CASSQIGTGVGGYTF. CDR3 DNA sequence: TGCGCCAGCAGCCAAATCGGGACAGGGGTCGGTGGCTACACCTTC.

The CDR3 reads CASSIAPQVLNEKLFF. CDR3 nucleotide sequence: TGTGCCAGTAGTATAGCCCCACAGGTGCTTAATGAAAAACTGTTTTTT. V gene TRBV19 combines with J gene TRBJ1-4, with D perhaps TRBD1 (5 bases). Germline V gene data show CDR1 as LNHDA and CDR2 as SQIVND (reference sequence). V lost 1 base to trimming and J lost 4 bases, with 13 bases between them. The CDR3 is 16 amino acids. Drawing the rest from reference TRBV19 and TRBJ1-4, the complete variable domain is DGGITQSPKYLFRKEGQNVTLSCEQNLNHDAMYWYRQDPGQGLRLIYYSQIVNDFQKGDIAEGYSVSREKKESFPLTVTSAQKNPTAFYLCASSIAPQVLNEKLFFGSGTQLSVL.

The chain uses TRBV7-9 and TRBJ2-7; the D gene is possibly TRBD2 (5 bases). Germline-derived CDR1 and CDR2 are SEHNR and FQNEAQ (reference sequence). V was clipped by 7 bases and J by 2 bases, with 15 bases between them. This CDR3 region has 14 residues. Written as DNA, the CDR3 is TGTGCCAGCACCCGGACGGGGAAGCCCTACGAGCAGTACTTC. Its protein is CASTRTGKPYEQYF.

The chain uses TRBV5-4 and TRBJ1-4; TRBD1 matches 11 bases. The CDR3 consists of 16 residues. V was clipped by 4 bases and J by 5 bases; unmatched bases: 7. Per germline, CDR1 SGHNT and CDR2 YYREEE (reference sequence). Here the CDR3 reads CASSRGQGASNEKLFF. The CDR3 DNA reads as TGTGCCAGCAGCCGCGGACAGGGGGCTTCGAATGAAAAACTGTTTTTT.

The chain employs TRBV30 and TRBJ2-3; D is possibly TRBD1 (6 bases). Germline CDR1 GTSNPN, CDR2 SVGIG (reference sequence). CDR3 length: 14 residues. V was pared by 3 bases and J by 6 bases, with 16 bases between. In DNA form, the CDR3 reads TGTGCCTGGAGCGGCGAAACTAGGGGGGATACGCAGTATTTT. Protein: CAWSGETRGDTQYF.

The chain joins TRBV27 to TRBJ2-1; tentatively, D is TRBD1 (5 bases). Germline V CDR1 and CDR2: MNHEY, SMNVEV (reference sequence). Trimming removed 6 bases from V and 7 bases from J, with 28 bases in between. This CDR3 spans 18 amino acids. CDR3 nucleotide sequence: TGTGCCAGCAGCCATAGTTTCCTGGCGACAGATCGAAGGAATGAGCAGTTCTTC. Its protein product is CASSHSFLATDRRNEQFF.

The V and J genes are TRBV5-6 and TRBJ2-1; D call uncertain. V lost 2 bases and J lost 10, with 13 bases in between. In germline, CDR1 is SGHDT, CDR2 YYEEEE. This CDR3 comprises 13 residues. Written as DNA, the CDR3 is TGTGCCAGCAGCTTTCTTCCTAACTCCGAGCAGTTCTTC. Translating it yields CASSFLPNSEQFF.

The chain has TRBV11-3 and TRBJ2-5; the D is unclear. The CDR3 is 13 residues long. Trimming removed 2 bases from V and 0 bases from J, with 4 bases in between. Germline CDR1 and CDR2: SGHNT and YENEEA. DNA for the CDR3: TGTGCCAGCAGCTTAACGGACCAAGAGACCCAGTACTTC. The encoded protein is CASSLTDQETQYF. Supplemented by reference TRBV11-3 and TRBJ2-5, the full variable domain reads EAGVVQSPRYKIIEKKQPVAFWCNPISGHNTLYWYLQNLGQGPELLIRYENEEAVDDSQLPKDRFSAERLKGVDSTLKIQPAELGDSAVYLCASSLTDQETQYFGPGTRLLVL.

This chain connects TRBV18 to TRBJ1-2; D gene ambiguous. Per germline, CDR1 KGHSH and CDR2 LQKENI. V lost 1 base, J lost 0 bases, and 9 bases lay in between. The CDR3 sequence is 15 residues long. The CDR3, as DNA: TGTGCCAGCTCACCACGTGAAGTAGCTAACTATGGCTACACCTTC. It specifies CASSPREVANYGYTF.

The chain has TRBV6-5 and TRBJ2-4; 9 nucleotides line up with TRBD1. After removal of 6 bases from V and 7 bases from J, the junction contained 10 bases not matched to a gene. Germline CDR1 reads MNHEY; CDR2 reads SVGAGI. The CDR3 length is 15 residues. CDR3 protein: CASRGPGQGGNIQYF. DNA for the CDR3: TGTGCCAGCAGGGGACCGGGACAGGGCGGGAACATTCAGTACTTC.

The CDR3 DNA follows: TGTGCCAGCAGCCTCGGCGGCGGGGGGCGCTACAATGAGCAGTTCTTC. It specifies CASSLGGGGRYNEQFF. The rearrangement links TRBV7-8 to TRBJ2-1, with 8 bases matching TRBD2. CDR3 length equals 16 residues. The trim removed 5 bases at V and 3 bases at J, leaving 9 bases unmatched. The germline CDR1 and CDR2 sequences are SGHVS and FQNEAQ.

This clone was observed a handful of times. The rearrangement uses TRBV19 and TRBJ2-2; 8 positions match TRBD2. CDR1 is LNHDA and CDR2 is SQIVND in the germline V gene (reference sequence). The CDR3 covers 15 residues. J was trimmed by 2 bases and V by 8 bases; bases with no gene match: 7. The CDR3 here is CASGGLGRNTGELFF. The DNA of the CDR3 is TGTGCCAGTGGGGGACTAGGGAGAAACACCGGGGAGCTGTTTTTT.